The clone carrying this TCR beta chain was detected only a few times. Its antigen is undetermined. The entry originates in a study of T cells in Graves' hyperthyroidism and ophthalmopathy. The study, taken as a whole, reports: Appearing also in blood were most of the thyroid clonotypes expanded above 0.001. Onset of ophthalmopathy came a median roughly 6.4 months after the model predicted it.

It was uncontrolled infection, other autoimmune disease, pregnancy or lactation that excluded patients. Amplification targeted TCR beta CDR3 regions from RNA transcripts. First-round RT-PCR targeting the TCR CDR3 was performed with the HTBI primer set. TCRdb re-derived calls from the multiplex PCR reads in MiXCR, one entry per CDR3 protein. The sample includes roughly 570,000 distinct CDR3 sequences, approximately 14% of them seen just once. This CDR3 has 13 residues. Germline CDR1 SQVTM, CDR2 ANQGSEA. V lost 3 bases to trimming and J lost 2 bases, with 10 bases between them. The sequencing sample was made of blood. The rearrangement joins TRBV29-1 to TRBJ2-5; D may be TRBD1 or TRBD2 (5 bases each). The clonotype comes from a woman in her twenties or thirties with Graves' hyperthyroidism. Written as DNA, the CDR3 is TGCAGCGTTGACGGGACGGCTCAAGAGACCCAGTACTTC. Translation gives CSVDGTAQETQYF.